Presented here are 14 T cell receptor beta chains from one specimen sequenced in a study of T cells in Graves' hyperthyroidism and ophthalmopathy. Amplification yielded TCR beta CDR3 regions, with RNA transcripts as the source. When the TCR CDR3 underwent first-round RT-PCR, the HTBI primer set was used. TCRdb processed the multiplex PCR reads anew with MiXCR; each CDR3 protein has one entry. The table records approximately 740,000 distinct CDR3 sequences, roughly 15% of them present only once. The sample comprised blood. Receptor source: a woman between 18 and 29 years old with Graves' hyperthyroidism.

This clonotype was seen repeatedly, ten times or more. V is TRBV30 and J is TRBJ2-1, with 7 bases fitting TRBD2. Trimming removed 2 bases from V and 4 bases from J; junction bases left unmatched: 2. This CDR3 comprises 13 residues. Germline CDR1 and CDR2: GTSNPN and SVGIG (reference sequence). The DNA of the CDR3 is TGTGCCTGGAGTAGCGGGGAATACAATGAGCAGTTCTTC. Its translation is CAWSSGEYNEQFF.

The chain is built from TRBV6-2 or TRBV6-3 and TRBJ1-5; 7 bases match TRBD1. This CDR3 is built from 16 residues. Looked up from germline, CDR1 is MNHEY and CDR2 is SVGEGT. The V and J ends lost 6 bases and 0 bases, in that order; junction bases with no gene match: 8. As DNA, the CDR3 is TGTGCCAGCAGGGAGACAGGGAGTTATAGCAATCAGCCCCAGCATTTT. It encodes CASRETGSYSNQPQHF.

The chain links TRBV20-1 to TRBJ2-7, with 11 bases lining up with TRBD2. This CDR3 spans 14 amino acids. Trimming removed 0 bases from V and 3 bases from J; junction bases left unmatched: 1. CDR1 and CDR2 from the germline V gene are DFQATT and SNEGSKA (reference sequence). CDR3 sequence reads: CSARELAGDYEQYF. For the CDR3, the DNA is TGCAGTGCTAGAGAACTAGCGGGAGACTACGAGCAGTACTTC.

This clonotype appeared many times. This chain connects TRBV30 to TRBJ1-1; no definite D call. This CDR3 comprises 13 residues. V dropped 2 bases and J dropped 5 bases, with 12 bases sitting between them. CDR1 GTSNPN and CDR2 SVGIG come from the germline V gene (reference sequence). This CDR3 reads CAWSPRMGTEAFF. The CDR3 coding sequence is TGTGCCTGGAGTCCGAGGATGGGAACTGAAGCTTTCTTT.

This clonotype occurred a few times. The CDR3 loop is CASSIGGTAYNEQFF. In DNA form, the CDR3 reads TGCGCCAGCTCGATTGGCGGGACAGCCTACAATGAGCAGTTCTTC. The chain has TRBV5-1 and TRBJ2-1; the D gene is possibly TRBD1 (7 bases). CDR3 length: 15 amino acids. The germline V gene has CDR1 SGHRS and CDR2 YFSETQ. The V end was cut by 7 bases, the J end by 2 bases, with 16 bases between.

V is TRBV7-9 and J is TRBJ2-7; no definite D call. V lost 1 base and J lost 6, with 13 bases in between. Germline values: CDR1 SEHNR, CDR2 FQNEAQ (reference sequence). The CDR3 is made up of 14 amino acids. CDR3 nucleotide sequence: TGTGCCAGCAGCTTAGAAGCGCCAGACCGCGAGCAGTACTTC. Amino acid sequence: CASSLEAPDREQYF.

This clonotype came up many times. The rearrangement joins TRBV2 to TRBJ2-7; 8 nucleotides match TRBD2. V dropped 6 bases and J dropped 0; count of bases not matched to a gene: 10. The CDR3 length is 16 residues. Looked up from germline, CDR1 is SNHLY and CDR2 is FYNNEI. As DNA, the CDR3 is TGTGCCAGCAGGAAAAGCGGGGGCCAAAGCTCCTACGAGCAGTACTTC. Its protein is CASRKSGGQSSYEQYF.

The sample holds a few counts of this clonotype. The CDR3 reads CASSSPGRRGNTIYF. CDR3 sequence (DNA): TGTGCCAGCAGTAGTCCGGGCCGGCGGGGAAACACCATATATTTT. The rearrangement joins TRBV6-2 or TRBV6-3 to TRBJ1-3; no definite D call. CDR3 size: 15 residues. Looked up from germline, CDR1 is MNHEY and CDR2 is SVGEGT. V lost 5 bases to trimming and J lost 4 bases, with 15 bases between them.

J is TRBJ1-6 and V is TRBV28; 7 bases line up with TRBD1. The CDR3 runs to 14 residues. The V and J ends lost 3 bases and 11 bases, in that order; junction bases with no gene match: 7. Germline values: CDR1 MDHEN, CDR2 SYDVKM. The chain's CDR3 is CASSLFEGAAPLHF. The CDR3, as DNA: TGTGCCAGCAGTTTGTTTGAGGGGGCAGCACCCCTCCACTTT. The full variable domain, in which reference TRBV28 and TRBJ1-6 provide the parts outside the CDR3, is DVKVTQSSRYLVKRTGEKVFLECVQDMDHENMFWYRQDPGLGLRLIYFSYDVKMKEKGDIPEGYSVSREKKERFSLILESASTNQTSMYLCASSLFEGAAPLHFGNGTRLTVT.

This clonotype came up many times. The J gene is TRBJ2-1, the V gene TRBV7-3; 8 positions match TRBD1. The CDR3 consists of 15 residues. Trimming at V came to 2 bases and at J to 6 bases, leaving 6 bases not matched to a gene. Germline assignment: CDR1 SGHTA and CDR2 FQGTGA. Written as DNA, the CDR3 is TGTGCCAGCAGCTTAGGACAGGGAAGGTCCAATGAGCAGTTCTTC. Translation: CASSLGQGRSNEQFF.

Comments on this clonotype: One base away lies a much larger clone, so this may be a sequencing read error. The CDR3 DNA is TGCAGCGTTGCTTCCGTGAACACTGAAGCTTCCTTT. Translating gives CSVASVNTEASF. The rearrangement joins TRBV29-1 to TRBJ1-1; no reliable D call. Germline values: CDR1 SQVTM, CDR2 ANQGSEA. The CDR3 covers 12 residues. The whole variable domain, filled in from reference TRBV29-1 and TRBJ1-1, reads SAVISQKPSRDICQRGTSLTIQCQVDSQVTMMFWYRQQPGQSLTLIATANQGSEATYESGFVIDKFPISRPNLTFSTLTVSNMSPEDSSIYLCSVASVNTEASFGQGTRLTVV.

Ten or more counts support this clonotype. The V gene is TRBV28, the J gene TRBJ2-7; D unresolved. Per germline, CDR1 MDHEN and CDR2 SYDVKM. CDR3 size: 14 residues. V was shortened by 2 bases and J by 4 bases, with 12 bases between the two germline ends. CDR3 region: CASSLQADLYEQYF. DNA of the CDR3: TGTGCCAGCAGTTTACAGGCAGACCTATACGAGCAGTACTTC.

This chain uses TRBV7-9 with TRBJ1-2, with TRBD1 as a possible D gene (5 bases). There are 14 residues in the CDR3. Trimming left V 5 bases short and J 4 bases short, with 14 bases between. Germline V gene data show CDR1 as SEHNR and CDR2 as FQNEAQ (reference sequence). CDR3 coding DNA: TGTGCCAGCAGCCCCCTGGGGCAGGGCTATGGCTACACCTTC. This encodes CASSPLGQGYGYTF.

This clonotype was picked up many times. The chain joins TRBV7-9 to TRBJ1-1; no definite D call. The germline V and J ends were trimmed by 3 bases and 5 bases, with 13 bases remaining between them. Germline V gene sequence: CDR1 SEHNR, CDR2 FQNEAQ (reference sequence). The CDR3 is made up of 14 amino acids. The CDR3 DNA is TGTGCCAGCAGCTTGAAGGGAGCGGGAACTGAAGCTTTCTTT. This translates into CASSLKGAGTEAFF.